This T cell receptor beta chain came from a study of blood T cells in healthy people across ages. Trimming cost V 3 bases and J 4 bases, with 7 bases left between them. This CDR3 contains 13 residues. Primed by a sample-barcoded 5' primer and a J-beta primer mix, a second PCR proceeded for 7 to 11 cycles. TCRdb re-called the 5' RACE reads through MiXCR, storing one row per CDR3 protein. Of hundreds of thousands of distinct CDR3 sequences listed, less than 35% are singletons. This clonotype has more than one count but fewer than ten. The sequence was collected from a woman of 80 years or more in good health. The V and J genes are TRBV12-3 or TRBV12-4 and TRBJ1-5, with D unresolved. The sequencing sample was made of blood. DNA for the CDR3: TGTGCCAGCAGTTTTAGTGCTAATCAGCCCCAGCATTTT. It codes for CASSFSANQPQHF.